This T cell receptor (beta chain) was captured in a study of T cell responses to AZD1222 COVID-19 vaccine. Overall study findings and caveats: Donor demographics were predominantly white British with a female majority; clonal diversity may be underestimated.

The germline gives CDR1 SNHLY, CDR2 FYNNEI. The CDR3 loop spans 14 amino acids. V shed 4 bases, J shed 2 bases, and the junction held 5 bases outside the gene matches. A note on this clone: No antigen is known for it.

Assay: immunoSEQ multiplex PCR; the TCRdb copy retains only in-frame clones and omits some. The table lists 65,000 to 95,000 clones, 80% of them singletons. The clonotype originates from an adult in good health. The sequencing used peripheral blood, collected on day 0 of AZD1222 vaccination. V gene TRBV2 combines with J gene TRBJ2-7, with 7 bases that match TRBD1. CDR3 sequence reads: CASSGSTGTYEQYF. Here the CDR3 DNA reads TGTGCCAGCAGTGGATCGACAGGGACCTACGAGCAGTACTTC.